This T cell receptor (beta chain) was sequenced during a study of cytomegalovirus exposure and HLA in healthy donors. The overall study: Early released data had around 79 million unique TCRs, all coming from HLA-typed donors.

Worth noting for this clone: Its matching antigen is unknown.

The PCR employed 60 Vbeta primers together with 13 Jbeta primers. Profiling relied on immunoSEQ multiplex PCR, and the TCRdb table lists in-frame clones only, not all of them. The sample lists about 98,000 clones, approximately 70% occurring once. Study-wide findings and caveats: 150 or so TCR beta chains were listed as cytomegalovirus-associated.

The TCR sequence derives from a man over 45 in good health and CMV-seronegative. Material: PBMCs.

This chain's CDR3 is CASSRRGQIQETQYF. CDR3 nucleotide sequence: TGTGCCAGCAGCCGTAGGGGACAGATCCAAGAGACCCAGTACTTC. The rearrangement uses TRBV11-1 and TRBJ2-5, with TRBD1 matching over 7 bases. This CDR3 is 15 amino acids long. V dropped 5 bases and J dropped 1; count of bases not matched to a gene: 7. From germline, CDR1 is SGHAT and CDR2 FQDESV (reference sequence).